This entry lists 9 T cell receptor beta chains sequenced from one sample in a study of T cell responses to AZD1222 COVID-19 vaccine. Measured with immunoSEQ multiplex PCR; TCRdb has only the in-frame clones, and not every one. The data show around 97,000 clones, 75% to 95% seen once. Sample: peripheral blood, taken on day 0 of AZD1222 vaccination. The receptors derive from an adult in good health.

The rearrangement joins TRBV28 to TRBJ1-2; D may be TRBD1 (5 bases). V was pared by 3 bases and J by 4 bases, with 9 bases between. The CDR3 runs 13 residues. Germline V gene sequence: CDR1 MDHEN, CDR2 SYDVKM. The CDR3 loop is CASSLGPSYGYTF. The CDR3, as DNA: TGTGCCAGCAGTTTGGGGCCCTCCTATGGCTACACCTTC.

This rearrangement joins TRBV4-2 to TRBJ2-7; perhaps TRBD1 as D (8 bases). In germline, CDR1 is LGHNA, CDR2 YNFKEQ. The germline V and J ends were trimmed by 6 bases and 6 bases, with 12 bases remaining between them. The CDR3 is 12 residues long. CDR3 sequence reads: CASRNRGGEQYF. The CDR3 nucleotides read TGTGCCAGCAGGAACAGGGGGGGCGAGCAGTACTTC.

V is TRBV28 and J is TRBJ1-5; 10 bases align to TRBD1. Germline V CDR1 and CDR2: MDHEN, SYDVKM. This CDR3 has 14 amino acids. V dropped 5 bases and J dropped 5; count of bases not matched to a gene: 3. CDR3 bases: TGTGCCAGCAGTCCGGGGACAGGGGATCAGCCCCAGCATTTT. As protein: CASSPGTGDQPQHF.

The chain links TRBV4-3 to TRBJ2-7; 9 bases line up with TRBD2. With V trimmed by 1 base and J by 4 bases, 5 bases remained unmatched. The length of the CDR3 is 15 residues. From germline, CDR1 is LGHNA and CDR2 YSLEER. The CDR3 sequence is CASSQVTAGGYEQYF. CDR3 DNA: TGCGCCAGCAGCCAAGTTACAGCGGGAGGATACGAGCAGTACTTC.

The chain couples TRBV11-2 to TRBJ1-5; no firm D call. This CDR3 comprises 12 residues. Looked up from germline, CDR1 is SGHAT and CDR2 is FQNNGV. V was shortened by 4 bases and J by 9 bases, with 10 bases between the two germline ends. The CDR3 spells CASSSVFGPQHF. The CDR3 DNA reads as TGTGCCAGCAGCTCAGTGTTTGGGCCCCAGCATTTT.

The rearrangement uses TRBV7-9 and TRBJ1-5; the D is unclear. The CDR3 consists of 13 residues. Trimming shortened V by 3 bases and J by 2 bases, and 5 bases separated the two germline ends. CDR1 and CDR2 (germline): SEHNR, FQNEAQ (reference sequence). The CDR3 sequence: CASSFQGNQPQHF. The CDR3 bases are TGTGCCAGCAGCTTTCAGGGCAATCAGCCCCAGCATTTT. Using reference TRBV7-9 and TRBJ1-5 for the parts outside the CDR3, the full variable domain is DTGVSQNPRHKITKRGQNVTFRCDPISEHNRLYWYRQTLGQGPEFLTYFQNEAQLEKSRLLSDRFSAERPKGSFSTLEIQRTEQGDSAMYLCASSFQGNQPQHFGDGTRLSIL.

This clone has just one count. The V gene is TRBV14, the J gene TRBJ2-1; D possibly corresponds to TRBD2 (6 bases). Germline CDR1 is SGHDN and CDR2 is FVKESK. Trimming removed 2 bases from V and 7 bases from J, with 12 bases in between. The CDR3 has 14 residues. CDR3 loop: CASSQRRAGNEQFF. The CDR3 nucleotides read TGTGCCAGCAGCCAACGCAGGGCGGGAAATGAGCAGTTCTTC.

This clone has a single count. The chain employs TRBV3-1 (or the pseudogene TRBV3-2) and TRBJ1-5, with 8 bases lining up with TRBD1. Germline CDR1 reads LGHDT; CDR2 reads YNNKEL (reference sequence). With V trimmed by 4 bases and J by 3 bases, 17 bases remained unmatched. The CDR3 runs 19 residues. The CDR3 reads CASSRSPPGQAISNQPQHF. As DNA, the CDR3 is TGTGCCAGCAGCCGCAGTCCACCGGGACAGGCGATATCCAATCAGCCCCAGCATTTT.

The gene calls are TRBV7-8 and TRBJ1-4, with a tentative D call TRBD1 (5 bases). Trimming removed 6 bases at V and 0 bases at J, with 23 bases between. The CDR3 covers 19 residues. Looked up from germline, CDR1 is SGHVS and CDR2 is FQNEAQ. The CDR3, as DNA: TGTGCCAGCAGTCCTCTCCCGGGACCAACCTTTGCAACTAATGAAAAACTGTTTTTT. It translates to CASSPLPGPTFATNEKLFF. Combining the CDR3 with reference TRBV7-8 and TRBJ1-4 gives the whole variable domain GAGVSQSPRYKVAKRGQDVALRCDPISGHVSLFWYQQALGQGPEFLTYFQNEAQLDKSGLPSDRFFAERPEGSVSTLKIQRTQQEDSAVYLCASSPLPGPTFATNEKLFFGSGTQLSVL.